These 17 T cell receptor beta chains share one sample of origin, sequenced in a study of beta chain features in type 1 diabetes. The whole isolated RNA underwent reverse transcription, so sequencing captured expressed TCRB transcripts. TCRdb's copy holds only in-frame clones and misses some; the assay was immunoSEQ multiplex PCR. The data show some 330,000 clones, 9.5% to 11% seen once. Source material: naive CD4+ T cells from blood. The receptors originated from a woman aged 25 to 39 in good health.

The rearrangement links TRBV7-2 to TRBJ2-1; 7 bases align to TRBD1. V was clipped by 5 bases and J by 3 bases; unmatched bases: 7. Germline CDR1 and CDR2: SGHTA and FQGNSA. The CDR3 spans 15 residues. CDR3 in amino acids: CASSPDRAGYNEQFF. DNA for the CDR3: TGTGCCAGCAGCCCCGACAGGGCTGGCTACAATGAGCAGTTCTTC.

The rearrangement links TRBV6-5 to TRBJ2-7, with TRBD2 matching 9 bases. Germline loops: CDR1 MNHEY, CDR2 SVGAGI. Trimming at V came to 3 bases and at J to 3 bases, leaving 6 bases not matched to a gene. The CDR3 is 15 residues long. The CDR3 DNA reads TGTGCCAGCAGTTATAGCGGGAGATTCGGCTACGAGCAGTACTTC. This translates into CASSYSGRFGYEQYF.

This clone was recorded a few times. The chain couples TRBV7-9 to TRBJ2-1; D possibly corresponds to TRBD2 (6 bases). This CDR3 contains 16 residues. Trimming stripped 5 bases from V and 0 bases from J, with 14 bases between. The germline CDR1 and CDR2 sequences are SEHNR and FQNEAQ (reference sequence). Written as DNA, the CDR3 is TGTGCCAGCAGCAGTAGCGGAAATCCCTCCTACAATGAGCAGTTCTTC. Translating gives CASSSSGNPSYNEQFF.

This clone was recorded a few times. The chain joins TRBV7-3 to TRBJ2-1, with a weak D call TRBD2 (6 bases). This CDR3 is built from 15 residues. Trimming took off 5 bases at V and 1 base at J, with 12 bases between the two ends. In germline, CDR1 is SGHTA, CDR2 FQGTGA. CDR3 DNA sequence: TGTGCCAGCAGCCCCGGGAGCACGTCCTACAATGAGCAGTTCTTC. It translates to CASSPGSTSYNEQFF.

This clone has just a few counts. This chain uses TRBV7-8 with TRBJ1-2, with 7 nucleotides matching TRBD1. CDR1 and CDR2 from the germline V gene are SGHVS and FQNEAQ. This CDR3 comprises 15 residues. V trimming: 4 bases; J trimming: 1 base; junction bases outside the gene matches: 6. CDR3 nucleotide sequence: TGTGCCAGCAGCTATGGGACAGAGAGTAACTATGGCTACACCTTC. This translates into CASSYGTESNYGYTF.

The V gene is TRBV6-1, the J gene TRBJ1-1, with a possible D match to TRBD1 (6 bases). V lost 3 bases, J lost 6 bases, and 11 bases lay in between. The germline CDR1 and CDR2 sequences are MNHNS and SASEGT. The CDR3 covers 13 residues. CDR3 protein: CASSESGESEAFF. CDR3 nucleotide sequence: TGTGCCAGCAGTGAGTCAGGGGAGTCTGAAGCTTTCTTT.

The chain combines TRBV28 with TRBJ2-6; no definite D call. The V and J ends lost 5 bases and 4 bases respectively, with 15 bases between them. The CDR3 is 16 amino acids. Germline V CDR1 and CDR2: MDHEN, SYDVKM. The CDR3 nucleotides read TGTGCCAGCAGTCCTTATCCGGAGTCCGGGGCCAACGTCCTGACTTTC. This translates into CASSPYPESGANVLTF.

The V and J genes are TRBV11-1 and TRBJ2-1, with unresolved D. The V and J ends lost 3 bases and 9 bases respectively, with 6 bases between them. Looked up from germline, CDR1 is SGHAT and CDR2 is FQDESV (reference sequence). CDR3 length equals 11 residues. The CDR3 nucleotides are TGTGCCAGCAGCTTCGGGTTTGAGCAGTTCTTC. Translation: CASSFGFEQFF.

The sample holds a few counts of this clone. J is TRBJ1-1 and V is TRBV30; D ambiguous. V lost 4 bases and J lost 0, with 12 bases in between. Looked up from germline, CDR1 is GTSNPN and CDR2 is SVGIG (reference sequence). The length of the CDR3 is 14 residues. CDR3: CAWTGVGMNTEAFF. The CDR3, as DNA: TGTGCCTGGACCGGGGTAGGGATGAACACTGAAGCTTTCTTT.

In this sample, this clone turned up many times. The chain recombines TRBV29-1 with TRBJ2-4, with a possible D match to TRBD2 (5 bases). The ends were cut back, 7 bases at V and 9 bases at J, with 16 bases in the middle. The CDR3 consists of 12 residues. From germline, CDR1 is SQVTM and CDR2 ANQGSEA. The CDR3 region is CSASGGEGIQYF. CDR3 nucleotide sequence: TGCAGCGCTTCCGGCGGAGAGGGCATTCAGTACTTC.

The chain has TRBV7-9 and TRBJ1-1, with a weak D call TRBD1 (6 bases). Looked up from germline, CDR1 is SEHNR and CDR2 is FQNEAQ (reference sequence). This CDR3 is 13 amino acids long. V dropped 5 bases and J dropped 5 bases, with 12 bases sitting between them. The CDR3, as DNA: TGTGCCAGCAGCAGAACAGGGATTACTGAAGCTTTCTTT. It translates to CASSRTGITEAFF.

The rearrangement joins TRBV5-1 to TRBJ2-7; 7 positions match TRBD1. The CDR3 spans 15 residues. V dropped 5 bases and J dropped 0; count of bases not matched to a gene: 8. The germline gives CDR1 SGHRS, CDR2 YFSETQ. CDR3 residues: CASRPLQGPSYEQYF. CDR3 nucleotide sequence: TGCGCCAGCAGGCCGCTACAGGGGCCCTCCTACGAGCAGTACTTC. The full variable domain, with the rest looked up from reference TRBV5-1 and TRBJ2-7, is KAGVTQTPRYLIKTRGQQVTLSCSPISGHRSVSWYQQTPGQGLQFLFEYFSETQRNKGNFPGRFSGRQFSNSRSEMNVSTLELGDSALYLCASRPLQGPSYEQYFGPGTRLTVT.

This clone was observed a handful of times. In DNA form, the CDR3 reads TGCGCCAGCAGCTTTTCTAGTGAGCAGTTCTTC. Translating gives CASSFSSEQFF. The chain links TRBV5-1 to TRBJ2-1, with D uncertain. V lost 2 bases to trimming and J lost 9 bases, with 6 bases between them. The CDR3 extends over 11 amino acids. CDR1 is SGHRS, CDR2 YFSETQ, per germline.

Only a few counts were recorded for this clone. The J gene is TRBJ2-3, the V gene TRBV9; weak D call: TRBD2 (6 bases). The CDR3 runs 14 residues. The germline V gene encodes CDR1 SGDLS and CDR2 YYNGEE. Trimming took 4 bases from V and 2 from J, leaving 11 bases between them. The CDR3 DNA sequence: TGTGCCAGCAGCCTCGGGACTCTCACAGATACGCAGTATTTT. Amino acids: CASSLGTLTDTQYF.

The rearrangement joins TRBV2 to TRBJ2-5; perhaps TRBD2 as D (5 bases). This CDR3 contains 12 residues. The germline V gene encodes CDR1 SNHLY and CDR2 FYNNEI. V was pared by 10 bases and J by 0 bases, with 9 bases between. CDR3 nucleotides: TGTGCCACCGGACTGGACCAAGAGACCCAGTACTTC. Translated, it gives CATGLDQETQYF.

This clone was picked up a small number of times. A junction boundary mismatches the germline segment, possibly from a read error. This rearrangement joins TRBV29-1 to TRBJ2-1; 10 nucleotides align to TRBD2. Germline lookup yields CDR1 SQVTM and CDR2 ANQGSEA. The CDR3 loop spans 16 amino acids. CDR3 DNA: TGCAGCGTCGAAGGGATAGCGGGAGGACAAGACAATGAGCAGTTCTTC. This sequence encodes CSVEGIAGGQDNEQFF.

In this sample, this clone turned up a few times. V usage is TRBV5-4 and J usage is TRBJ2-5; 10 bases fit TRBD2. J lost 9 bases, V lost 4 bases, and 9 bases had no gene match. Germline lookup yields CDR1 SGHNT and CDR2 YYREEE (reference sequence). The CDR3 is 14 residues long. In DNA, the CDR3 is TGTGCCAGCAGCCCCCCTAGCGGGGGCTCTCCCCAGTACTTC. The encoded protein is CASSPPSGGSPQYF.